Listed below are T cell receptor beta chains from one sample, sequenced in a study of regulatory T cells in long-lasting Graves disease. From the multiplex PCR reads, TCRdb called clonotypes with MiXCR, one entry per CDR3 protein. The sample comprises 450,000 to 650,000 distinct CDR3 sequences, about 15% of which are singletons, and approximately 25% rests with the top ten. The sample also formed part of further work on T cells in Graves' hyperthyroidism and ophthalmopathy.

Sequenced material: peripheral blood mononuclear cells (PBMCs), taken at new diagnosis, from a patient treated with antithyroid drugs. Receptors originate from a woman aged 35 to 60 with Graves disease. Both conserved end residues are part of each CDR3. A D gene is named only where the DNA matches it firmly.

V,D,J,CDR3
TRBV9,TRBD1,TRBJ1-6,CASSAGTGQGFSPLHF
TRBV25-1,.,TRBJ1-4,CASSEIQGRTNEKLFF
TRBV3-1,.,TRBJ1-3,CASSQVAFSGNTIYF
TRBV2,TRBD2,TRBJ2-1,CASSGTSSYNEQFF
TRBV3-1,.,TRBJ2-2,CASSQVLQTGELFF
TRBV6-1,TRBD2,TRBJ2-1,CASISSGGVNNEQFF
TRBV4-1,TRBD1,TRBJ1-5,CASSQVGTGNQPQHF
TRBV5-1,.,TRBJ2-5,CASSPRQDSGETQYF
TRBV2,.,TRBJ2-5,CASSYYGTAGETQYF
TRBV10-3,.,TRBJ2-1,CAITWGVRNEQFF
TRBV6-5,TRBD2,TRBJ2-3,CASSYSSSGGTDTQYF
TRBV19,.,TRBJ2-5,CASSMGGRETQYF
TRBV28,.,TRBJ2-1,CAVLSGGGEQFF
TRBV5-4,TRBD1,TRBJ2-5,CASRPGQNEETQYF
TRBV29-1,.,TRBJ1-1,CSVWGGMNTEAFF
TRBV5-1,TRBD1,TRBJ1-5,CASSREGARNQPQHF
TRBV19,TRBD2,TRBJ2-7,CASSRAGTTYEQYF
TRBV10-3,.,TRBJ1-5,CAISESGASGNQPQHF
TRBV2,.,TRBJ1-3,CATNPRDSGNTIYF
TRBV12-3/TRBV12-4,.,TRBJ2-5,CASSFGRVPRETQYF
TRBV18,.,TRBJ1-6,CASSPPHPSSPLHF
TRBV2,.,TRBJ1-4,CASRVRQATNEKLFF
TRBV9,.,TRBJ1-2,CASSLGTGINYGYTF
TRBV4-1,.,TRBJ1-3,CASSQDLTVSGNTIYF
TRBV5-1,.,TRBJ1-1,CASSLVAGENTEAFF
TRBV6-6,.,TRBJ1-2,CASSYSMGGRGYGYTF
TRBV10-3,.,TRBJ2-1,CAISEFRGAQNEQFF
TRBV7-9,.,TRBJ1-2,CASSVANYGYTF
TRBV28,.,TRBJ2-4,CASSEIYSAKNIQYF
TRBV20-1,.,TRBJ1-6,CSASRGGSYNSPLHF
TRBV5-1,.,TRBJ2-7,CASKNSGSYEQYF
TRBV28,.,TRBJ2-4,CASSLTGLAKNIQYF
TRBV7-6,.,TRBJ2-7,CASSLEIIGEQYF
TRBV6-1,TRBD1,TRBJ2-7,CASSEATWTGTATYEQYF
TRBV12-3/TRBV12-4,TRBD1,TRBJ1-5,CASSATGDRVNQPQHF
TRBV7-9,TRBD1,TRBJ1-2,CASSYGQGADGYTF
TRBV12-3/TRBV12-4,.,TRBJ2-1,CASTQGGLSYNEQFF
TRBV19,TRBD1,TRBJ1-4,CASSILGQRSEKLFF
TRBV9,.,TRBJ1-6,CASSGGTNSPLHF
TRBV12-3/TRBV12-4,.,TRBJ2-2,CASSPPGFSGELFF
TRBV10-1,.,TRBJ1-1,CASSPVYGVNTEAFF
TRBV7-3,TRBD2,TRBJ2-7,CASRLAGMDEQYF
TRBV18,.,TRBJ2-2,CASSPWQVITGELFF
TRBV12-3/TRBV12-4,TRBD2,TRBJ2-1,CASSSSPLAGGYNEQFF
TRBV10-3,TRBD2,TRBJ2-2,CAISLTSGGATGELFF